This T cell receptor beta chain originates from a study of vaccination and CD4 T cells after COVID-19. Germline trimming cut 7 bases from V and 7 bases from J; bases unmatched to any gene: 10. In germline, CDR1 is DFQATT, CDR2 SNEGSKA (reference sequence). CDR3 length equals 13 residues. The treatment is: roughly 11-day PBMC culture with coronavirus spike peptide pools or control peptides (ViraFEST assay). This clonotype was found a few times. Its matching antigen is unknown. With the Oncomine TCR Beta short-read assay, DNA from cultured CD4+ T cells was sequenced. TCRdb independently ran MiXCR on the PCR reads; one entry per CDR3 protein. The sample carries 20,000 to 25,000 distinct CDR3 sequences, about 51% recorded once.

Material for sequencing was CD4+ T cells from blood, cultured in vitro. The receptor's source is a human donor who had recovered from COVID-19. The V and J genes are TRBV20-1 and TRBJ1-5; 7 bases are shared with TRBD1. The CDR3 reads CSVQPGTEQPQHF. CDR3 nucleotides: TGCAGTGTCCAACCAGGGACAGAGCAGCCCCAGCATTTT.